This T cell receptor beta chain was sequenced during a study of blood T cell repertoires in COVID-19. In the study overall: Donors in the United States, Italy and Spain gave samples during acute or convalescent COVID-19. Sources were T cells, B-cell-depleted T cells, or PBMCs; the material itself was cDNA or gDNA.

With 5 bases clipped from V and 4 bases from J, the junction kept 3 bases outside the gene matches. CDR1 and CDR2 (germline): KGHSH, LQKENI. This CDR3 spans 13 amino acids. Original data processing: Researchers report that nucleated cell counts were estimated from reference gene primer amplification. Method: immunoSEQ multiplex PCR; TCRdb's copy keeps in-frame clones and lacks some. The V and J calls and clone size are taken from that table; D and trimming were inferred from the DNA. The data hold some 130,000 clones, with around four fifths observed a single time. The clonotype originates from a man in his fifties or sixties who had recovered from COVID-19. Sequenced sample: peripheral blood. The chain joins TRBV18 to TRBJ2-3, with 7 bases matching TRBD1. The CDR3 bases are TGTGCCAGCTCATCGACAGGGCCAGATACGCAGTATTTT. This encodes CASSSTGPDTQYF.